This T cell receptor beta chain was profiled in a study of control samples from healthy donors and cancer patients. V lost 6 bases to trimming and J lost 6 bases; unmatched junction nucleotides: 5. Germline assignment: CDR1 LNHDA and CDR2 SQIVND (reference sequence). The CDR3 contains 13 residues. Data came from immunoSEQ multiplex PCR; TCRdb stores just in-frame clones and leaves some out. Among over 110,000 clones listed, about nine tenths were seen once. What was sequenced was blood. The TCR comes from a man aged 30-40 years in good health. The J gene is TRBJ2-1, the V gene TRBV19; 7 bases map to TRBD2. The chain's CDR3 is CASRGLEANEQFF. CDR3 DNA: TGTGCCAGTAGAGGACTAGAGGCCAATGAGCAGTTCTTC.